This T cell receptor beta chain came from a study of T cell repertoires in ileal Crohn's disease. The study, taken as a whole, reports: Every patient over 26.8% clonality showed endoscopic recurrence. The median delay to postoperative endoscopy was 6 to 7 months.

This clone has a single count. What it recognizes is unknown. The time point is: neoterminal ileum biopsy at postoperative endoscopy, about 6 months after surgery. Generated by immunoSEQ multiplex PCR, the TCRdb table keeps only in-frame clones and is missing some. There are a few thousand clones in the sample; roughly 90% occur only once, and 8% to 13% lies in the top ten. Sequenced: ileal tissue. The TCR originated in an adult with Crohn's disease.

CDR3 protein: CASSSLLGQGVDTGELFF. The CDR3 DNA is TGTGCCAGCAGCTCTTTATTGGGACAGGGGGTCGACACCGGGGAGCTGTTTTTT. This sequence joins TRBV11-2 and TRBJ2-2; 11 bases are a match to TRBD1. CDR1 is SGHAT, CDR2 FQNNGV, per germline. The CDR3 loop spans 18 amino acids. The ends lost 4 bases at V and 3 bases at J; junction bases unmatched: 10.